Listed below are T cell receptor beta chains from one sample, sequenced in a study of shared clonotypes between healthy human individuals. Profiling relied on immunoSEQ multiplex PCR, and the TCRdb table lists in-frame clones only, not all of them. The table has roughly 490,000 clones, around three quarters seen once. The sequenced sample was PBMCs. The source is a woman in her forties in good health. Some clones in this sample may be carry-over from other donors' samples. The CDR3 runs from the conserved cysteine through the conserved F or W. D genes are given only for firm matches. The size of a clone is reported for some rows only, either as once, few or many, or as a class for expanded clones.

TRBD1	-	TRBV7-2	TRBJ1-2	CASRPGQGASYGYTF	TGTGCCAGCAGACCTGGACAGGGGGCTAGCTATGGCTACACCTTC
-	-	TRBV5-1	TRBJ2-1	CASSLGRKDNEQFF	TGCGCCAGCAGCTTGGGACGGAAGGACAATGAGCAGTTCTTC
TRBD2	-	TRBV2	TRBJ2-3	CASRNGRAFRDTQYF	TGTGCCAGCAGGAACGGGAGGGCCTTCCGAGATACGCAGTATTTT
TRBD1	-	TRBV6-6	TRBJ1-5	CASSYGRQGRDQPQHF	TGTGCCAGCAGTTACGGTCGACAGGGAAGAGATCAGCCCCAGCATTTT
-	-	TRBV9	TRBJ2-4	CASSVVGPWGSKNIQYF	TGTGCCAGCAGCGTAGTTGGGCCGTGGGGGTCCAAAAACATTCAGTACTTC
-	-	TRBV19	TRBJ1-2	CASSINRVVPNYGYTF	TGTGCCAGTAGTATCAACAGGGTCGTCCCTAACTATGGCTACACCTTC
-	once	TRBV7-7	TRBJ2-1	CASSLNAFDEQFF	TGTGCCAGCAGCTTAAACGCATTCGATGAGCAGTTCTTC
-	-	TRBV11-2	TRBJ2-1	CASSLVAPRYNEQFF	TGTGCCAGCAGCTTAGTTGCGCCAAGATACAATGAGCAGTTCTTC
-	-	TRBV28	TRBJ2-1	CASSFRRGSYNEQFF	TGTGCCAGCAGTTTTAGGCGGGGTTCCTACAATGAGCAGTTCTTC
TRBD1	-	TRBV28	TRBJ1-5	CASSPGQGIRPQHF	TGTGCCAGCAGCCCGGGACAGGGGATTAGGCCCCAGCATTTT
TRBD1	-	TRBV4-3	TRBJ1-2	CASSQDRWAGGYGYTF	TGCGCCAGCAGCCAAGATCGGTGGGCAGGGGGCTATGGCTACACCTTC
TRBD2	-	TRBV9	TRBJ2-7	CASSPSSGSSEQYF	TGTGCCAGCAGCCCTTCTAGCGGGAGCTCCGAGCAGTACTTC
-	few	TRBV4-1	TRBJ1-4	CASSQEARGNEKLFF	TGCGCCAGCAGCCAAGAGGCCAGGGGAAATGAAAAACTGTTTTTT
TRBD1	-	TRBV5-1	TRBJ2-5	CASSIWRGQGAEAQYF	TGCGCCAGCAGCATTTGGCGTGGACAGGGGGCGGAGGCCCAGTACTTC
TRBD2	-	TRBV30	TRBJ2-7	CAWSVWAGRGYEQYF	TGTGCCTGGAGTGTATGGGCCGGGAGGGGGTACGAGCAGTACTTC
TRBD2	-	TRBV9	TRBJ2-3	CASSLTSGRGTDTQYF	TGTGCCAGCAGTCTTACTAGCGGCCGGGGCACAGATACGCAGTATTTT
TRBD1	once	TRBV28	TRBJ1-6	CASSLGQDSYNSPLHF	TGTGCCAGCAGTTTAGGACAGGACTCCTATAATTCACCCCTCCACTTT
-	-	TRBV7-3	TRBJ2-7	CASSLGVGFYEQYF	TGTGCCAGCAGCTTAGGGGTTGGCTTCTACGAGCAGTACTTC
-	once	TRBV5-3	TRBJ2-7	CARSLTQFCEQYF	TGTGCCAGAAGCTTGACACAGTTCTGCGAGCAGTACTTC
TRBD2	-	TRBV7-6	TRBJ2-5	CASSLVLAEETQYF	TGTGCCAGCAGCTTAGTACTAGCGGAAGAGACCCAGTACTTC
TRBD1	-	TRBV29-1	TRBJ2-3	CSVTTHAGTGGADTQYF	TGCAGCGTTACCACCCACGCCGGGACAGGGGGTGCAGATACGCAGTATTTT
-	many	TRBV5-1	TRBJ1-4	CASSVRDPDEKLFF	TGCGCCAGCAGCGTCCGGGACCCCGATGAAAAACTGTTTTTT
-	-	TRBV7-2	TRBJ2-1	CASSLEGLSGRNEQFF	TGTGCCAGCAGCTTAGAGGGGCTTAGCGGAAGAAATGAGCAGTTCTTC
TRBD2	-	TRBV7-9	TRBJ2-3	CASSLVSTSGDTQYF	TGTGCCAGCAGCTTAGTGTCGACTAGCGGAGATACGCAGTATTTT
TRBD1	-	TRBV16	TRBJ2-2	CASSQGTGLTGELFF	TGTGCCAGCAGCCAAGGGACAGGGCTCACCGGGGAGCTGTTTTTT
TRBD2	once	TRBV9	TRBJ2-7	CASSPRTSEYEQYF	TGTGCCAGCAGCCCTAGGACTAGCGAATACGAGCAGTACTTC
-	-	TRBV27	TRBJ2-7	CASSFRDASYEQYF	TGTGCCAGCAGTTTCCGGGACGCCTCCTACGAGCAGTACTTC
TRBD2	once	TRBV4-2	TRBJ2-7	CASSQPGGAYEQYF	TGTGCCAGCAGCCAGCCGGGGGGAGCCTACGAGCAGTACTTC
TRBD1	few	TRBV11-1	TRBJ1-1	CASSYGTGTNTEAFF	TGTGCCAGCAGCTACGGGACAGGGACGAACACTGAAGCTTTCTTT
TRBD1	-	TRBV9	TRBJ1-2	CASKQGAGGYTF	TGTGCCAGCAAACAGGGGGCTGGGGGCTACACCTTC
-	-	TRBV5-1	TRBJ1-1	CASSLEAGSTEAFF	TGCGCCAGCAGCTTGGAAGCCGGGTCCACTGAAGCTTTCTTT
TRBD1	-	TRBV7-8	TRBJ2-7	CASSLGRQGANEQYF	TGTGCCAGCAGCTTAGGGAGACAGGGGGCGAACGAGCAGTACTTC
-	-	TRBV5-4	TRBJ2-1	CASSGTASSYNEQFF	TGTGCCAGCAGCGGAACAGCAAGCTCCTACAATGAGCAGTTCTTC
TRBD1	-	TRBV5-1	TRBJ2-2	CASSDPGQGYTGELFF	TGCGCCAGCAGCGATCCGGGACAGGGATACACCGGGGAGCTGTTTTTT
-	-	TRBV7-9	TRBJ2-7	CASSSRQGSYEQYF	TGTGCCAGCAGCTCTCGTCAGGGCTCCTACGAGCAGTACTTC
-	-	TRBV18	TRBJ1-2	CASSPVAQNYGYTF	TGTGCCAGCTCACCAGTGGCACAGAACTATGGCTACACCTTC
TRBD1	once	TRBV5-1	TRBJ2-7	CASSAYGTGTEQYF	TGCGCCAGCAGCGCCTATGGGACAGGGACCGAGCAGTACTTC
-	-	TRBV7-3	TRBJ2-5	CASSLGAMWGETQYF	TGTGCCAGCAGCTTAGGGGCTATGTGGGGAGAGACCCAGTACTTC
-	-	TRBV7-8	TRBJ2-7	CASSSPAGTSYEQYF	TGTGCCAGCAGCTCCCCTGCGGGGACCTCCTACGAGCAGTACTTC
-	-	TRBV29-1	TRBJ2-7	CSPKPGAYEQYF	TGCAGCCCCAAACCGGGGGCATACGAGCAGTACTTC
-	-	TRBV7-9	TRBJ2-3	CASSPGGISTDTQYF	TGTGCCAGCAGCCCCGGAGGGATTAGCACAGATACGCAGTATTTT
-	-	TRBV7-3	TRBJ2-5	CASSVGGTPQETQYF	TGTGCCAGCTCCGTGGGCGGGACACCCCAAGAGACCCAGTACTTC
TRBD1	-	TRBV28	TRBJ1-3	CASSTVGQGYGNTIYF	TGTGCCAGCAGTACCGTGGGACAGGGTTACGGAAACACCATATACTTT
-	once	TRBV5-4	TRBJ2-2	CASTMASDTTGELFF	TGTGCCAGCACCATGGCGAGTGATACCACCGGGGAGCTGTTTTTT
-	-	TRBV7-6	TRBJ2-7	CASSLGRGDEQYF	TGTGCCAGCAGCCTCGGACGGGGAGACGAGCAGTACTTC
-	-	TRBV6-4	TRBJ2-1	CASRGLVVGGYNEQFF	TGTGCCAGCAGGGGGCTTGTCGTGGGTGGCTACAATGAGCAGTTCTTC
-	-	TRBV15	TRBJ2-2	CATSRDRTAGELFF	TGTGCCACCAGCAGGGACAGAACCGCCGGGGAGCTGTTTTTT
TRBD1	-	TRBV7-9	TRBJ2-5	CASSLTGTGGETQYF	TGTGCCAGCAGCTTAACAGGGACAGGAGGGGAGACCCAGTACTTC
-	-	TRBV7-3	TRBJ2-2	CASSSDGQIANTGELFF	TGTGCCAGCAGCTCGGACGGACAGATCGCGAACACCGGGGAGCTGTTTTTT
TRBD2	once	TRBV11-3	TRBJ2-7	CASSSCPGLAGYEQYF	TGTGCCAGCAGCTCATGCCCGGGACTAGCGGGCTACGAGCAGTACTTC
-	-	TRBV27	TRBJ1-1	CASSPQGGPTEAFF	TGTGCCAGCAGTCCCCAAGGGGGGCCCACTGAAGCTTTCTTT